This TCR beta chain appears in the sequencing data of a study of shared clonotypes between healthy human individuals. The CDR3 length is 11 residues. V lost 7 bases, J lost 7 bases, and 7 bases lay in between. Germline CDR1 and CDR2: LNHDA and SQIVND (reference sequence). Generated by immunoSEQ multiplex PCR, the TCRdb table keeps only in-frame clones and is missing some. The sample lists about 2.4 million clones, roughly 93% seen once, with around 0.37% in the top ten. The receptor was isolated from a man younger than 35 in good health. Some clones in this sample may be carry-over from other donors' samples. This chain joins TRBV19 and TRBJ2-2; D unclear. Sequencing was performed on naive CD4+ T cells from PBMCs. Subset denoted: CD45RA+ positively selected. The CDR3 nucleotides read TGTGCCAGTAACAACGGCGGGGAGCTGTTTTTT. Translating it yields CASNNGGELFF.